This entry describes one T cell receptor beta chain. V was pared by 5 bases and J by 4 bases, with 16 bases between. The CDR3 spans 14 residues. Germline V lookup: CDR1 SGHRS, CDR2 YFSETQ. These data originate in a study of blood T cell repertoires in COVID-19. Study details: The United States, Italy and Spain supplied acute and convalescent COVID-19 samples.

Method: immunoSEQ multiplex PCR; TCRdb's copy keeps in-frame clones and lacks some. The repertoire has about 300,000 clones, roughly 85% of them found once; the top ten carry 13%. This chain joins TRBV5-1 and TRBJ2-7; D remains ambiguous. The sample taken for sequencing was peripheral blood. The clonotype originates from a human donor in a cohort sampled during active COVID-19. The CDR3 loop is CASSYGPASYEQYF. Here the CDR3 DNA reads TGCGCCAGCAGTTACGGTCCTGCCTCGTACGAGCAGTACTTC.